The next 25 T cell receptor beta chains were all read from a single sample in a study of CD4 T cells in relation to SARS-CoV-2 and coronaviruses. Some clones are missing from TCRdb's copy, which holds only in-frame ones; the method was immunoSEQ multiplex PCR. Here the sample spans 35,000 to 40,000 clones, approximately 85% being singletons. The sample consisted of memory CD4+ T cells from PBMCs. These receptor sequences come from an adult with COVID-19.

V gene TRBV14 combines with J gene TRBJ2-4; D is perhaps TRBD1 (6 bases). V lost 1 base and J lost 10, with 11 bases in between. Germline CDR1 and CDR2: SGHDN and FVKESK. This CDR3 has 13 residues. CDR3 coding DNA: TGTGCCAGCAGCCAAGGAGGGGGTTGGATTCAGTACTTC. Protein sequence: CASSQGGGWIQYF.

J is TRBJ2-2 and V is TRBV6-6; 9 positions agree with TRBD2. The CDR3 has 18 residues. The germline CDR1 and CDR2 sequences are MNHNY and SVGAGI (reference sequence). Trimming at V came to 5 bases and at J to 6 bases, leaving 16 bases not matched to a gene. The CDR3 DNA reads TGTGCCAGCAGTCAGGGACTAGCTGCCACGGGAGGACCCGGGGAGCTGTTTTTT. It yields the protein CASSQGLAATGGPGELFF.

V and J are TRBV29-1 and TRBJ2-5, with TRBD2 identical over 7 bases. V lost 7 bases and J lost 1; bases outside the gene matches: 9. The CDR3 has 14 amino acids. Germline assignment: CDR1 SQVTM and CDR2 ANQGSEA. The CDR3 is CSAGRAPFQETQYF. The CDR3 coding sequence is TGCAGCGCTGGGAGGGCCCCCTTCCAAGAGACCCAGTACTTC.

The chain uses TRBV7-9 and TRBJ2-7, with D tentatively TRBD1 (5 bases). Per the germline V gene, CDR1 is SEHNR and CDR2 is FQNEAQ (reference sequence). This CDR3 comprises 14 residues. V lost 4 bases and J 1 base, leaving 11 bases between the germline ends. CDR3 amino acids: CASSSTDKSYEQYF. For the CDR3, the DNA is TGTGCCAGCAGCTCGACGGACAAGTCCTACGAGCAGTACTTC.

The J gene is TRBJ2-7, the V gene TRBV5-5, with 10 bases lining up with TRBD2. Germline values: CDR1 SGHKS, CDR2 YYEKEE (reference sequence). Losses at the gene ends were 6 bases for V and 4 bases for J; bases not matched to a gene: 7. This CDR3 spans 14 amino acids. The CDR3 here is CASTQREGRYEQYF. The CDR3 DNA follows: TGTGCCAGCACTCAGCGGGAGGGTCGGTACGAGCAGTACTTC.

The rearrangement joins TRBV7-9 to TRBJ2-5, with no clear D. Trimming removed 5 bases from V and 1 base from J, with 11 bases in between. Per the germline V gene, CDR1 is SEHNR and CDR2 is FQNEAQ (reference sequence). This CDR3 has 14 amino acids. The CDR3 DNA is TGTGCCAGCAGCCGAATCATCATCCAAGAGACCCAGTACTTC. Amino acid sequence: CASSRIIIQETQYF. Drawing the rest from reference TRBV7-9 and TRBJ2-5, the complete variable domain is DTGVSQNPRHKITKRGQNVTFRCDPISEHNRLYWYRQTLGQGPEFLTYFQNEAQLEKSRLLSDRFSAERPKGSFSTLEIQRTEQGDSAMYLCASSRIIIQETQYFGPGTRLLVL.

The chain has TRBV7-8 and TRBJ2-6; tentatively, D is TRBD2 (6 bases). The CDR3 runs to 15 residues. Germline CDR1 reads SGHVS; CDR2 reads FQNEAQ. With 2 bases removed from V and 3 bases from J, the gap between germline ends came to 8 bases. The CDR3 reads CASSLPGDGANVLTF. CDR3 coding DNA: TGTGCCAGCAGCTTACCGGGGGATGGGGCCAACGTCCTGACTTTC.

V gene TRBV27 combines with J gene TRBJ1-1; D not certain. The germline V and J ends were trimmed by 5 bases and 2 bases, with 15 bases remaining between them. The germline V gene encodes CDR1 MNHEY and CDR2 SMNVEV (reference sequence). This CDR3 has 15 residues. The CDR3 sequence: CASSDPPGDNTEAFF. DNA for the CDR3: TGTGCCAGCAGTGACCCCCCCGGAGATAACACTGAAGCTTTCTTT.

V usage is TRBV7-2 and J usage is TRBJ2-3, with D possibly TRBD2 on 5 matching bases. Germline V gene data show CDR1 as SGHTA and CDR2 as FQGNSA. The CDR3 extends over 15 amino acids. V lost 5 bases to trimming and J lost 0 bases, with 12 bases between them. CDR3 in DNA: TGTGCCAGCAGCCGCCAGAGGGTCAGCACAGATACGCAGTATTTT. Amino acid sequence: CASSRQRVSTDTQYF.

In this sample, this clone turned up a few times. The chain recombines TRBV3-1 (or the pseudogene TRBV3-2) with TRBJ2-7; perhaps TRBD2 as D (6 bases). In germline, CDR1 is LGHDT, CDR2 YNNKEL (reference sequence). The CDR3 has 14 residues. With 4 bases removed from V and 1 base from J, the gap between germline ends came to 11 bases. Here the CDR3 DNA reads TGTGCCAGCAGCCTCGGGAGTGCGTCCTACGAGCAGTACTTC. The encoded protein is CASSLGSASYEQYF.

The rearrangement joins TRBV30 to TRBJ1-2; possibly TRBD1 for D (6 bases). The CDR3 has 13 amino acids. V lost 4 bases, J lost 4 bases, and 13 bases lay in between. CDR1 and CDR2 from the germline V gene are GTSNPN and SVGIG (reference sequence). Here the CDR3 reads CAWTVQGFYGYTF. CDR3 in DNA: TGTGCCTGGACCGTCCAGGGGTTCTATGGCTACACCTTC.

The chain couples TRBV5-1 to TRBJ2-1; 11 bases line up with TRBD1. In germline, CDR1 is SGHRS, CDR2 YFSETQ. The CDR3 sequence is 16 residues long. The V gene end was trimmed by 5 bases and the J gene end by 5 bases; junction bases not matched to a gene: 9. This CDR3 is CASSMGTGGSDNEQFF. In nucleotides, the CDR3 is TGCGCCAGCAGTATGGGGACAGGGGGTTCCGACAATGAGCAGTTCTTC.

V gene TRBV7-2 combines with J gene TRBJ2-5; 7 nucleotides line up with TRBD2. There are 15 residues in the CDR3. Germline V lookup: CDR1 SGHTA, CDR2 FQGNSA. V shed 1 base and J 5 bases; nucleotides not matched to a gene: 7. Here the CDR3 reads CASSLVVAGDETQYF. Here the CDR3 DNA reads TGTGCCAGCAGCTTAGTCGTTGCGGGAGATGAGACCCAGTACTTC.

The CDR3, as DNA: TGTGCCACCAGCAGGACCCGGGACAGTTACGAGCAGTACTTC. Its protein product is CATSRTRDSYEQYF. This chain links TRBV15 with TRBJ2-7, with 7 bases matching TRBD1. V shed 3 bases and J 4 bases; nucleotides not matched to a gene: 6. The CDR3 consists of 14 residues. Germline V gives CDR1 LNHNV, CDR2 YYDKDF (reference sequence).

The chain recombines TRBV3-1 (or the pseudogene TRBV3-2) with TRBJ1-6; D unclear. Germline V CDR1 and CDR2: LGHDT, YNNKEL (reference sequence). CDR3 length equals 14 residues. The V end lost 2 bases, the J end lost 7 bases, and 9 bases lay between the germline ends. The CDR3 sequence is CASSQTSDNSPLHF. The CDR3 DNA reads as TGTGCCAGCAGCCAAACGTCAGACAATTCACCCCTCCACTTT.

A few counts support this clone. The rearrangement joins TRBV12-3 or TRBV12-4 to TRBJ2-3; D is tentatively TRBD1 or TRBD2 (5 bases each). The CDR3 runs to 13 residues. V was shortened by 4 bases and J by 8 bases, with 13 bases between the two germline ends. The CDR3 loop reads CASSSGGLGTQYF. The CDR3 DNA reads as TGTGCCAGCAGTTCTGGGGGTTTAGGTACGCAGTATTTT.

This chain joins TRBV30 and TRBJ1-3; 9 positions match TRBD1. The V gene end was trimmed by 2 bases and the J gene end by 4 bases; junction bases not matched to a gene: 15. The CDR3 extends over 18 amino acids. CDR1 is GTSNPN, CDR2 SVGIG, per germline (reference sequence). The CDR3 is CAWSPAWLGGQGGNTIYF. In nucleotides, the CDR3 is TGTGCCTGGAGTCCGGCATGGTTGGGAGGACAGGGGGGAAACACCATATATTTT.

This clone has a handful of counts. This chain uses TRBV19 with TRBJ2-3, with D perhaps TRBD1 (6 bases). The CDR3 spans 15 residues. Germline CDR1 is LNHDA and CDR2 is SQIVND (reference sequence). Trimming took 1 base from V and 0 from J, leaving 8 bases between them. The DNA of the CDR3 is TGTGCCAGTAGTATAGGGGGACATAGCACAGATACGCAGTATTTT. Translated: CASSIGGHSTDTQYF.

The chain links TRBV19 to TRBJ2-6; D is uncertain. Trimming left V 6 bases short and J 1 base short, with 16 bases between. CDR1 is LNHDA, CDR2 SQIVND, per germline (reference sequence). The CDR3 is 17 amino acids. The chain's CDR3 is CASRRTDLGSGANVLTF. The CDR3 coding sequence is TGTGCCAGTAGACGGACGGACCTGGGGTCTGGGGCCAACGTCCTGACTTTC.

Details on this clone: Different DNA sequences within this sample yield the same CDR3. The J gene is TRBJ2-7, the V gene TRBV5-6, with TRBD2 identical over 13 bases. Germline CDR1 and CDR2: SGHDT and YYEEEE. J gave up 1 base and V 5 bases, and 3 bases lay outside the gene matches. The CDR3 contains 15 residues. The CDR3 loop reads CASSRTSGRSYEQYF. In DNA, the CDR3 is TGTGCCAGCAGTCGGACTAGCGGGAGATCCTACGAGCAGTACTTC.

CDR3 protein: CASSQGNSVTQYF. DNA of the CDR3: TGTGCCAGCAGCCAAGGCAATTCGGTTACACAGTACTTC. J is TRBJ2-7 and V is TRBV3-1 (or the pseudogene TRBV3-2); D remains unclear. Germline CDR1 LGHDT, CDR2 YNNKEL (reference sequence). This CDR3 spans 13 amino acids. Trimming shortened V by 1 base and J by 10 bases, and 14 bases separated the two germline ends.

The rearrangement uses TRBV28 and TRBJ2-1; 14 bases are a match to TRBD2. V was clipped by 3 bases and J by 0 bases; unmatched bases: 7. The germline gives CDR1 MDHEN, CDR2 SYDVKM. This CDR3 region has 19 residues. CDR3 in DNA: TGTGCCAGCAGTTTCCGGCCCGGGACTAGCGGGAGCTCCTACAATGAGCAGTTCTTC. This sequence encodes CASSFRPGTSGSSYNEQFF.

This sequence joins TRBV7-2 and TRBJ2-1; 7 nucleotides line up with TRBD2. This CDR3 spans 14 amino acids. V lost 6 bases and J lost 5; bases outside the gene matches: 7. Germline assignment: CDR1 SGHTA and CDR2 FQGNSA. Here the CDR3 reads CASRPSGYDNEQFF. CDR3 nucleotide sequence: TGTGCCAGCAGACCTAGCGGCTACGACAATGAGCAGTTCTTC.

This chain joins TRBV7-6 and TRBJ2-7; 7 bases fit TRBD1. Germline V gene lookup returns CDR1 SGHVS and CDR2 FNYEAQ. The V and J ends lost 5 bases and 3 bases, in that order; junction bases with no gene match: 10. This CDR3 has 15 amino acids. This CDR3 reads CASSLDRVEGYEQYF. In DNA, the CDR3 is TGTGCCAGCAGCCTCGACAGGGTCGAGGGCTACGAGCAGTACTTC.

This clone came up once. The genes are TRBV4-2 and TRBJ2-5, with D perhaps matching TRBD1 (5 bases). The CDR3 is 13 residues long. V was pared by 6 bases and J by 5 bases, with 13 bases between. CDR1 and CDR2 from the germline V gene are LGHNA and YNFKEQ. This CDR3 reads CASRKGSHETQYF. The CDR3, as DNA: TGTGCCAGCAGGAAGGGGTCCCATGAGACCCAGTACTTC.